The 26 T cell receptor beta chains below were found in one sample sequenced in a study of T-cell reconstitution after alpha-beta-depleted transplantation in children. As it was prepared, the TCRbeta library received unique molecular identifiers. TCRdb reanalysed the PCR reads using MiXCR and keeps one entry per CDR3 protein. Of fewer than 700,000 distinct CDR3 sequences listed, 10% to 15% are singletons. The sequenced sample was PBMCs, mostly from graft donor cells, obtained 360 days after TCRalphabeta/CD19-depleted stem cell transplant. These receptors came from a male patient younger than 18 who had a stem cell transplant for acute myeloid leukemia, so the T cells may come from the graft donor.

The chain combines TRBV6-4 with TRBJ2-6; D not certain. V lost 3 bases to trimming and J lost 3 bases, with 6 bases between them. The germline V gene encodes CDR1 MRHNA and CDR2 SNTAGT. This CDR3 spans 14 amino acids. CDR3 residues: CASSEMGGANVLTF. In DNA form, the CDR3 reads TGTGCCAGCAGTGAGATGGGTGGGGCCAACGTCCTGACTTTC.

This chain connects TRBV11-2 to TRBJ2-3; TRBD2 matches 15 bases. V shed 5 bases, J shed 0 bases, and the junction held 12 bases outside the gene matches. The CDR3 spans 20 residues. CDR1 and CDR2 (germline): SGHAT, FQNNGV. Here the CDR3 reads CASSISGLAGGTVSTDTQYF. The DNA for the CDR3 is TGTGCCAGCAGCATCTCCGGACTAGCGGGAGGGACCGTAAGCACAGATACGCAGTATTTT.

Many counts were recorded for this clonotype. The chain links TRBV6-2 or TRBV6-3 to TRBJ2-5; 8 bases are a match to TRBD2. The J segment lost 5 bases and the V segment lost 2 bases, leaving 7 bases of the junction unmatched. This CDR3 has 15 amino acids. CDR1 and CDR2 from the germline V gene are MNHEY and SVGEGT. CDR3 sequence reads: CASSYGLAGGETQYF. The CDR3 DNA sequence: TGTGCCAGCAGTTACGGTCTAGCGGGTGGGGAGACCCAGTACTTC.

In its sample, this clonotype was seen many times. The chain joins TRBV5-1 to TRBJ2-1, with 8 nucleotides matching TRBD2. V lost 4 bases to trimming and J lost 7 bases; unmatched junction nucleotides: 10. CDR3 length: 15 amino acids. The germline CDR1 and CDR2 sequences are SGHRS and YFSETQ. CDR3 amino acids: CASSQLAAPSNEQFF. CDR3 in DNA: TGCGCCAGCAGCCAACTAGCGGCCCCATCAAATGAGCAGTTCTTC.

This clonotype has at least ten counts. The chain combines TRBV4-3 with TRBJ2-1; the D is unclear. Germline lookup yields CDR1 LGHNA and CDR2 YSLEER. Deletions cut 0 bases from V and 7 bases from J, with 10 bases between. The CDR3 sequence is 14 residues long. The CDR3 DNA is TGCGCCAGCAGCCAAGAGCCCCCTGGAAATGAGCAGTTCTTC. This gives the protein CASSQEPPGNEQFF.

V is TRBV5-5 and J is TRBJ2-3, with D perhaps TRBD1 (6 bases). The V and J ends lost 4 bases and 2 bases respectively, with 17 bases between them. The CDR3 consists of 16 residues. The germline V gene has CDR1 SGHKS and CDR2 YYEKEE (reference sequence). The CDR3 sequence is CASSPQGHPSTDTQYF. CDR3 sequence (DNA): TGTGCCAGCAGCCCCCAGGGACACCCATCCACAGATACGCAGTATTTT.

The genes are TRBV5-1 and TRBJ2-7; 9 nucleotides align to TRBD2. The CDR3 contains 15 residues. Germline-derived CDR1 and CDR2 are SGHRS and YFSETQ. Losses at the gene ends were 3 bases for V and 4 bases for J; bases not matched to a gene: 8. CDR3 region: CASSSIAGVSYEQYF. The CDR3 coding sequence is TGCGCCAGCAGCTCCATAGCGGGAGTAAGTTACGAGCAGTACTTC. Full variable domain (outside the CDR3, taken from reference TRBV5-1 and TRBJ2-7): KAGVTQTPRYLIKTRGQQVTLSCSPISGHRSVSWYQQTPGQGLQFLFEYFSETQRNKGNFPGRFSGRQFSNSRSEMNVSTLELGDSALYLCASSSIAGVSYEQYFGPGTRLTVT.

This clonotype appeared many times. The V gene is TRBV4-3, the J gene TRBJ2-7; D is possibly TRBD1 (6 bases). Germline V gene data show CDR1 as LGHNA and CDR2 as YSLEER. Trimming took 0 bases from V and 3 from J, leaving 18 bases between them. The CDR3 spans 17 residues. The CDR3 DNA follows: TGCGCCAGCAGCCAAGATCCAGGACAGCCAAATTTCTACGAGCAGTACTTC. It is translated as CASSQDPGQPNFYEQYF.

This clonotype has a count of ten or more. This sequence joins TRBV20-1 and TRBJ2-1, with no clear D. The germline V gene encodes CDR1 DFQATT and CDR2 SNEGSKA (reference sequence). CDR3 size: 16 residues. V shed 0 bases and J shed 4 bases, with 16 bases lying between them. DNA of the CDR3: TGCAGTGCTAGAGATGGTCGCCGGACGCCTTACAATGAGCAGTTCTTC. It is translated as CSARDGRRTPYNEQFF.

This clonotype was detected a few times. The chain couples TRBV11-3 to TRBJ2-1, with D maybe TRBD1 (5 bases). Deletions cut 5 bases from V and 8 bases from J, with 13 bases between. Germline V gene data show CDR1 as SGHNT and CDR2 as YENEEA. The CDR3 spans 13 residues. CDR3 amino acids: CASSHRKGHEQFF. The CDR3 DNA reads as TGTGCCAGCAGCCACCGGAAGGGGCATGAGCAGTTCTTC.

The rearrangement uses TRBV6-5 and TRBJ1-4; TRBD1 aligns across 8 bases. CDR1 and CDR2 from the germline V gene are MNHEY and SVGAGI. V shed 4 bases, J shed 2 bases, and the junction held 6 bases outside the gene matches. The CDR3 sequence is 16 residues long. CDR3 bases: TGTGCCAGCAGTTCCGAGACAGGGGCTACTAATGAAAAACTGTTTTTT. Amino acids: CASSSETGATNEKLFF.

This clonotype has more than one count but fewer than ten. This chain links TRBV5-1 with TRBJ2-1; 9 positions agree with TRBD2. Germline-derived CDR1 and CDR2 are SGHRS and YFSETQ. This CDR3 has 18 residues. The J segment lost 3 bases and the V segment lost 0 bases, leaving 10 bases of the junction unmatched. The CDR3 region has the DNA TGCGCCAGCAGCTTGGCCGGGGGGGGAGCGGGAGGCTACAATGAGCAGTTCTTC. This translates into CASSLAGGGAGGYNEQFF. Complete variable domain (other parts from reference TRBV5-1 and TRBJ2-1): KAGVTQTPRYLIKTRGQQVTLSCSPISGHRSVSWYQQTPGQGLQFLFEYFSETQRNKGNFPGRFSGRQFSNSRSEMNVSTLELGDSALYLCASSLAGGGAGGYNEQFFGPGTRLTVL.

This clonotype was detected ten times or more. CDR3 DNA sequence: TGTGCCAGCAGTTTAACACAAACGATCAATGAGCAGTTCTTC. It translates to CASSLTQTINEQFF. V usage is TRBV12-3 or TRBV12-4 and J usage is TRBJ2-1; D not certain. The V end lost 2 bases, the J end lost 6 bases, and 11 bases lay between the germline ends. The CDR3 is 14 residues long.

This clonotype was picked up a small number of times. V usage is TRBV3-1 and J usage is TRBJ2-5; the match to TRBD2 covers 9 bases. J lost 4 bases, V lost 0 bases, and 6 bases had no gene match. The CDR3 has 16 residues. CDR1 LGHDT and CDR2 YNNKEL come from the germline V gene (reference sequence). This CDR3 reads CASSQEGSGSGETQYF. CDR3 bases: TGTGCCAGCAGCCAAGAGGGTAGCGGGAGTGGAGAGACCCAGTACTTC.

There are many counts of this clonotype. CDR3 nucleotide sequence: TGTGCCAGCAGTTTGACTAGCCAAGAGACCCAGTACTTC. Residues: CASSLTSQETQYF. This chain links TRBV12-3 or TRBV12-4 with TRBJ2-5; weak D call: TRBD2 (6 bases). The CDR3 extends over 13 amino acids. Trimming pared 3 bases from V and 1 base from J, leaving 6 bases between.

This clonotype was detected only a few times. The chain carries TRBV11-1 and TRBJ2-5, with unresolved D. Between the trimmed V and J ends, which lost 4 bases and 2 bases, there was a span of 5 bases. The CDR3 runs to 12 residues. Germline V CDR1 and CDR2: SGHAT, FQDESV (reference sequence). The DNA of the CDR3 is TGTGCCAGCAGCTACATGCAAGAGACCCAGTACTTC. Translation gives CASSYMQETQYF.

This chain links TRBV24-1 with TRBJ2-7, with TRBD1 matching over 10 bases. Trimming took 4 bases from V and 5 from J; bases not matched to a gene: 7. Per germline, CDR1 KGHDR and CDR2 SFDVKD. This CDR3 spans 15 amino acids. The CDR3 nucleotides are TGTGCCACCAGTGACCGCGACAGGGGGCAGGACGAGCAGTACTTC. Translated: CATSDRDRGQDEQYF.

CDR3 sequence (DNA): TGTGCCAGCAGCGGCATTGGCATGAACACTGAAGCTTTCTTT. Translation gives CASSGIGMNTEAFF. This chain uses TRBV7-3 with TRBJ1-1; D is undetermined. The ends were cut back, 5 bases at V and 0 bases at J, with 10 bases in the middle. This CDR3 region has 14 residues. Germline V gene lookup returns CDR1 SGHTA and CDR2 FQGTGA.

The chain links TRBV7-2 to TRBJ2-7, with 7 nucleotides matching TRBD2. V shed 5 bases and J 0 bases; nucleotides not matched to a gene: 7. CDR1 is SGHTA and CDR2 is FQGNSA in the germline V gene. There are 15 residues in the CDR3. The CDR3 loop is CASSATGTTSYEQYF. CDR3 nucleotides: TGTGCCAGCAGCGCAACCGGGACTACCTCCTACGAGCAGTACTTC.

This clonotype was observed a handful of times. V gene TRBV12-3 or TRBV12-4 combines with J gene TRBJ2-3; D gene unclear. With 0 bases removed from V and 13 bases from J, the gap between germline ends came to 11 bases. The CDR3 has 12 amino acids. For the CDR3, the DNA is TGTGCCAGCAGTTTAGCCACGGCCTCGGAGTATTTT. This sequence encodes CASSLATASEYF.

This clonotype appeared many times. The chain has TRBV5-1 and TRBJ2-1; D is possibly TRBD2 (6 bases). The CDR3 has 17 amino acids. Germline assignment: CDR1 SGHRS and CDR2 YFSETQ. Trimming removed 4 bases from V and 1 base from J, with 18 bases in between. The CDR3 reads CASSPRGRLGSYNEQFF. The CDR3 DNA follows: TGCGCCAGCAGCCCGCGGGGCCGTCTAGGGTCCTACAATGAGCAGTTCTTC. Variable domain in full (rest from reference TRBV5-1 and TRBJ2-1): KAGVTQTPRYLIKTRGQQVTLSCSPISGHRSVSWYQQTPGQGLQFLFEYFSETQRNKGNFPGRFSGRQFSNSRSEMNVSTLELGDSALYLCASSPRGRLGSYNEQFFGPGTRLTVL.

This clonotype has a count of ten or more. This chain links TRBV29-1 with TRBJ1-1, with no clear D. V lost 6 bases, J lost 4 bases, and 15 bases lay in between. The CDR3 runs to 13 residues. Per the germline V gene, CDR1 is SQVTM and CDR2 is ANQGSEA. DNA of the CDR3: TGCAGCGTAGGGTGGTATCGGGGCACTGAAGCTTTCTTT. Its protein product is CSVGWYRGTEAFF.

This clonotype was observed many times. The chain joins TRBV29-1 to TRBJ2-7, with unresolved D. The CDR3 sequence is 13 residues long. Germline V gene sequence: CDR1 SQVTM, CDR2 ANQGSEA. V lost 1 base to trimming and J lost 0 bases, with 7 bases between them. In DNA, the CDR3 is TGCAGCGTTGAAGGGGTCAGCTCCTACGAGCAGTACTTC. This codes for CSVEGVSSYEQYF.

Only a few counts were recorded for this clonotype. J is TRBJ2-3 and V is TRBV6-1; tentatively, D is TRBD1 (6 bases). Germline V lookup: CDR1 MNHNS, CDR2 SASEGT. The CDR3 sequence is 15 residues long. V lost 6 bases and J lost 0, with 13 bases in between. This chain's CDR3 is CASRDTGSSTDTQYF. DNA of the CDR3: TGTGCCAGCAGGGATACAGGGTCAAGCACAGATACGCAGTATTTT.

The chain is built from TRBV7-9 and TRBJ2-7; 7 nucleotides match TRBD1. Per germline, CDR1 SEHNR and CDR2 FQNEAQ (reference sequence). The V gene end was trimmed by 5 bases and the J gene end by 1 base; junction bases not matched to a gene: 5. The CDR3 extends over 14 amino acids. This CDR3 is CASSARQGSYEQYF. CDR3 nucleotides: TGTGCCAGCAGCGCACGACAGGGTTCCTACGAGCAGTACTTC.

The genes are TRBV29-1 and TRBJ2-5; unclear D gene. Trimming cost V 3 bases and J 4 bases, with 12 bases left between them. The CDR3 is 13 amino acids. The germline V gene has CDR1 SQVTM and CDR2 ANQGSEA. DNA of the CDR3: TGCAGCGTTGACCTCAGAGGACCAGAGACCCAGTACTTC. Protein sequence: CSVDLRGPETQYF.